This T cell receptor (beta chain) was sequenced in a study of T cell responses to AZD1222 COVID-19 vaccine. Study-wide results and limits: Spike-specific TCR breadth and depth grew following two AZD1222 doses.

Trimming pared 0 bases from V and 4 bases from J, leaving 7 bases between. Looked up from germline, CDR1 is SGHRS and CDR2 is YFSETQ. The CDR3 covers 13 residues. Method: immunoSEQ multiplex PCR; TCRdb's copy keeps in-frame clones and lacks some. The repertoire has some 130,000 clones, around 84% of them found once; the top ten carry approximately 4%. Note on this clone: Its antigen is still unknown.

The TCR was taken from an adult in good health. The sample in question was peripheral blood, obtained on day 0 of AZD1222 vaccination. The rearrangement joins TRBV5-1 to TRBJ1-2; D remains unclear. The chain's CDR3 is CASSLDPGYGYTF. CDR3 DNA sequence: TGCGCCAGCAGCTTGGACCCGGGCTATGGCTACACCTTC.